Sequencing of this T cell receptor beta chain was carried out in a study of blood T cell repertoires in COVID-19. Clones were read by immunoSEQ multiplex PCR, and TCRdb kept only the in-frame ones, dropping some. This repertoire shows fewer than 85,000 clones, around nine tenths found once; its top ten account for 7.5% to 9%. This CDR3 comprises 11 residues. The ends were cut back, 2 bases at V and 7 bases at J, with 9 bases in the middle. Germline CDR1 reads DFQATT; CDR2 reads SNEGSKA (reference sequence). This clonotype was obtained from a human donor in a cohort sampled during active COVID-19. Sequencing was performed on peripheral blood. The genes are TRBV20-1 and TRBJ2-7, with TRBD1 as a possible D gene (5 bases). The CDR3 nucleotides read TGCAGTGCTAGAAGGGGTGATGAGCAGTACTTC. Translation gives CSARRGDEQYF.